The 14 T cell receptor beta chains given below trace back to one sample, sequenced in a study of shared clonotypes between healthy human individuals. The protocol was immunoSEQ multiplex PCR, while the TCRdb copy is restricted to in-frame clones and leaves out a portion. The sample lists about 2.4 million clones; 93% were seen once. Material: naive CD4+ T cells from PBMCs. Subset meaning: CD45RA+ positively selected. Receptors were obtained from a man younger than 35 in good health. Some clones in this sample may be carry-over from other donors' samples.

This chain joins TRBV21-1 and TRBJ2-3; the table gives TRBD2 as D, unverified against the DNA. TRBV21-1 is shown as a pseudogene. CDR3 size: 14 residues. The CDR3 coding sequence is TGTGCCAGCAGCACGTGGGGGGAGAGGCTGCGGCAGTATTTT. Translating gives CASSTWGERLRQYF.

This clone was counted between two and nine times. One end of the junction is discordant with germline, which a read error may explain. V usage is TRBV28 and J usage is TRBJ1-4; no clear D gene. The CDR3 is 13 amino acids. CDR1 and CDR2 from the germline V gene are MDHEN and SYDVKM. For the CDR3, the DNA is TGTGCCAGCAGACCGGCAACTTATGAAAAACTGTTTTTT. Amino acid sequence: CASRPATYEKLFF.

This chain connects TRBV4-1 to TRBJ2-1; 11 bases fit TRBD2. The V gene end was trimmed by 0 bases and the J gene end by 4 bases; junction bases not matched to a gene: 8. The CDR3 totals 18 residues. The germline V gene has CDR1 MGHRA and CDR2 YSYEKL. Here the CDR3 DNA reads TGCGCCAGCAGCCAAGAAGGGGCCGGGACTAGCGGATACAATGAGCAGTTCTTC. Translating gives CASSQEGAGTSGYNEQFF.

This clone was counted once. The CDR3 DNA reads TGCAGCGTTGCCGAAACAATGAACACCGGGGAGCTGTTTTTT. Residues: CSVAETMNTGELFF. The genes are TRBV29-1 and TRBJ2-2, with D uncertain. The CDR3 length is 14 residues. V was trimmed by 4 bases and J by 1 base, leaving 10 bases between them. The V gene's germline CDR1 is SQVTM and CDR2 ANQGSEA.

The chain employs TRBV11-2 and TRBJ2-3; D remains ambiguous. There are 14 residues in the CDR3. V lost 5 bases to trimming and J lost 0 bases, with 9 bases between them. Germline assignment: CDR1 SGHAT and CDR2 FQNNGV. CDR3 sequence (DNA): TGTGCCAGCAGCGCCCAGGTCAGCACAGATACGCAGTATTTT. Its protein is CASSAQVSTDTQYF.

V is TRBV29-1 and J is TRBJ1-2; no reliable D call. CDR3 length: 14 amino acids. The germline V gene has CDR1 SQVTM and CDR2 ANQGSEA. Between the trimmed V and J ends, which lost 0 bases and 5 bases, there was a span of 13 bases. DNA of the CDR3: TGCAGCGTTGAAGATCCCGAGAGGGTGTATGGCTACACCTTC. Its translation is CSVEDPERVYGYTF.

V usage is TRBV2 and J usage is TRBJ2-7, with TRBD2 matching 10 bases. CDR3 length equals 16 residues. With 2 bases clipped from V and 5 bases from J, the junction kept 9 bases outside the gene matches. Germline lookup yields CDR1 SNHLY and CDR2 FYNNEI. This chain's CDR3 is CASSEFLASGRNEQYF. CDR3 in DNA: TGTGCCAGCAGTGAATTTTTGGCTAGCGGGAGAAACGAGCAGTACTTC.

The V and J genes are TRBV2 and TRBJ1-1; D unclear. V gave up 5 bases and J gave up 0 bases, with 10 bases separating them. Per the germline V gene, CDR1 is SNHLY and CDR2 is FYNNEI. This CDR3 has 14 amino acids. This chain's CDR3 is CASSRFYLNTEAFF. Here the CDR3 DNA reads TGTGCCAGCAGTCGATTCTATCTGAACACTGAAGCTTTCTTT.

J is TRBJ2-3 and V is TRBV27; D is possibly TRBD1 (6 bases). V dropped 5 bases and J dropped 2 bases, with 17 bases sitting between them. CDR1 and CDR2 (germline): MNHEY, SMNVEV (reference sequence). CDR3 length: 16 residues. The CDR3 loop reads CASSTLQGRHTDTQYF. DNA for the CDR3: TGTGCCAGCAGTACCCTACAGGGAAGGCACACAGATACGCAGTATTTT.

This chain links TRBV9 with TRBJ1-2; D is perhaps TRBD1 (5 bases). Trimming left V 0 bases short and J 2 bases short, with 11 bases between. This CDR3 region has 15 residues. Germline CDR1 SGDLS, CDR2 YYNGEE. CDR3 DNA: TGTGCCAGCAGCGTAGACCCCGACAGAAACTATGGCTACACCTTC. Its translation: CASSVDPDRNYGYTF.

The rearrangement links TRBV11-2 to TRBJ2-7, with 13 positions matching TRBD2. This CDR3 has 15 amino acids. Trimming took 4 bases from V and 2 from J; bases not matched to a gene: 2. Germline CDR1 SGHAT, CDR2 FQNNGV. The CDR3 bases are TGTGCCAGCAGCTGGACTAGCGGGGGCCCCTACGAGCAGTACTTC. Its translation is CASSWTSGGPYEQYF.

For the CDR3, the DNA is TGTGCCAGCAGTTTCATCTCCCCGACAGGGGAGCGATCCTATGGCTACACCTTC. This sequence encodes CASSFISPTGERSYGYTF. This chain uses TRBV27 with TRBJ1-2; 8 nucleotides agree with TRBD1. CDR1 and CDR2 from the germline V gene are MNHEY and SMNVEV (reference sequence). V lost 3 bases to trimming and J lost 4 bases; unmatched junction nucleotides: 16. The CDR3 consists of 18 residues.

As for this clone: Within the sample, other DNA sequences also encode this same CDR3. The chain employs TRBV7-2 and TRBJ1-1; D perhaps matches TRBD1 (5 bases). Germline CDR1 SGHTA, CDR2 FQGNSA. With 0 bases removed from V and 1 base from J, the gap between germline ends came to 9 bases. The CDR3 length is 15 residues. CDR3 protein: CASSLAGTANTEAFF. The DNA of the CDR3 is TGTGCCAGCAGCTTAGCCGGGACCGCGAACACTGAAGCTTTCTTT.

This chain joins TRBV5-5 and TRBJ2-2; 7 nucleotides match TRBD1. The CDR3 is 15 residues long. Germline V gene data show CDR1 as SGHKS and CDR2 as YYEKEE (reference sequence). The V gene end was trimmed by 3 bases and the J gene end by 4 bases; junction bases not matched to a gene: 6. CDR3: CASSSGQTITGELFF. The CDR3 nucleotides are TGTGCCAGCAGCTCGGGACAGACAATCACCGGGGAGCTGTTTTTT.